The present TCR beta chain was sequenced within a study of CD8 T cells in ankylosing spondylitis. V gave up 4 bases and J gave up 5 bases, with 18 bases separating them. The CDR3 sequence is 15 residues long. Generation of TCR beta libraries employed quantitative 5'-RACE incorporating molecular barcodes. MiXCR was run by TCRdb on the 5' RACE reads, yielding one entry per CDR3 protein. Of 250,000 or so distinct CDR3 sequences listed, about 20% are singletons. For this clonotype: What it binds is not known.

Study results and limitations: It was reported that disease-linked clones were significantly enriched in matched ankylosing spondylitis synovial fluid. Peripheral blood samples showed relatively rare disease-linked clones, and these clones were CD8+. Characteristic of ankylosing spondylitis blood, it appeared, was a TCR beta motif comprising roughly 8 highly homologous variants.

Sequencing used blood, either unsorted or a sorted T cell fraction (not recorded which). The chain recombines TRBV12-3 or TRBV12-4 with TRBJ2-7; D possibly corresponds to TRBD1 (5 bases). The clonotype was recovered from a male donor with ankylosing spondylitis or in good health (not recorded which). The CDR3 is CASSSPQQATHEQYF. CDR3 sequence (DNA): TGTGCCAGCAGTTCCCCCCAACAGGCCACCCACGAGCAGTACTTC.